Following are 27 T cell receptor beta chains from one sample sequenced in a study of identical twins. TCRdb redid the calling of the 5' RACE reads with MiXCR, one entry per CDR3 protein. The table has over 600,000 distinct CDR3 sequences, around 20% seen once. A further study also used this sample, focusing on T cells expressing NK-cell markers.

The specimen sequenced was PBMCs. These receptors were collected from a young woman in good health.

The V call is TRBV5-4, the J call TRBJ2-7; possible D gene TRBD2, 5 bases. The ends were cut back, 1 base at V and 5 bases at J, with 13 bases in the middle. The CDR3 loop spans 14 amino acids. Germline V gene lookup returns CDR1 SGHNT and CDR2 YYREEE (reference sequence). In DNA, the CDR3 is TGTGCCAGCAGCTTGCGGGGATGGGGTCACGAGCAGTACTTC. It specifies CASSLRGWGHEQYF.

V gene TRBV29-1 combines with J gene TRBJ1-2, with D unclear. From germline, CDR1 is SQVTM and CDR2 ANQGSEA. V was pared by 0 bases and J by 5 bases, with 10 bases between. The CDR3 loop spans 13 amino acids. CDR3 in amino acids: CSVEERDRYGYTF. The CDR3 DNA sequence: TGCAGCGTTGAAGAACGAGACCGGTATGGCTACACCTTC.

This clonotype was seen many times. The CDR3 nucleotides read TGTGCCAGCAGTCAGACAGGACATGAGCAGTTCTTC. This codes for CASSQTGHEQFF. The V call is TRBV12-3 or TRBV12-4, the J call TRBJ2-1; D possibly corresponds to TRBD1 (6 bases). CDR3 size: 12 residues. V lost 5 bases, J lost 8 bases, and 10 bases lay in between.

V gene TRBV5-1 combines with J gene TRBJ1-1, with a tentative D call TRBD1 (5 bases). The CDR3 length is 13 residues. Trimming cost V 2 bases and J 7 bases, with 12 bases left between them. Germline CDR1 is SGHRS and CDR2 is YFSETQ. Here the CDR3 reads CASSFLGTGEAFF. The CDR3 DNA follows: TGCGCCAGCAGCTTCCTAGGGACGGGTGAAGCTTTCTTT. Filled out from reference TRBV5-1 and TRBJ1-1, the complete variable domain reads KAGVTQTPRYLIKTRGQQVTLSCSPISGHRSVSWYQQTPGQGLQFLFEYFSETQRNKGNFPGRFSGRQFSNSRSEMNVSTLELGDSALYLCASSFLGTGEAFFGQGTRLTVV.

This chain uses TRBV13 with TRBJ1-2; D perhaps matches TRBD1 (5 bases). CDR1 and CDR2 (germline): PRHDT, FYEKMQ (reference sequence). The ends were cut back, 6 bases at V and 8 bases at J, with 22 bases in the middle. The CDR3 covers 15 residues. CDR3 DNA sequence: TGTGCCAGCAGTCGCGAGGGGTCCCTTTCTGCAGGCTACACCTTC. Translated: CASSREGSLSAGYTF.

This clonotype turned up a few times. The chain links TRBV7-9 to TRBJ2-3; tentative D call: TRBD2 (6 bases). Germline CDR1 is SEHNR and CDR2 is FQNEAQ (reference sequence). CDR3 length: 15 residues. V gave up 5 bases and J gave up 0 bases, with 12 bases separating them. The DNA for the CDR3 is TGTGCCAGCAGCCCTAGGGGACTCAGCACAGATACGCAGTATTTT. It codes for CASSPRGLSTDTQYF.

This clonotype was detected a few times. This sequence joins TRBV10-3 and TRBJ2-5, with TRBD2 identical over 7 bases. The CDR3 extends over 15 amino acids. With 3 bases clipped from V and 1 base from J, the junction kept 5 bases outside the gene matches. From germline, CDR1 is ENHRY and CDR2 SYGVKD. CDR3 residues: CAISDYGRSQETQYF. DNA for the CDR3: TGTGCCATCAGTGATTACGGGAGGTCCCAAGAGACCCAGTACTTC.

The chain combines TRBV15 with TRBJ1-1; D call uncertain. The CDR3 length is 15 residues. Trimming removed 3 bases at V and 4 bases at J, with 15 bases between. Germline V gene data show CDR1 as LNHNV and CDR2 as YYDKDF (reference sequence). In nucleotides, the CDR3 is TGTGCCACCAGCAGCAGCAGGCGGAAAGGCACTGAAGCTTTCTTT. Protein: CATSSSRRKGTEAFF.

The chain combines TRBV5-1 with TRBJ2-5; TRBD1 might be the D (6 bases). CDR1 SGHRS and CDR2 YFSETQ come from the germline V gene. The CDR3 is 14 amino acids. Trimming cost V 0 bases and J 5 bases, with 11 bases left between them. The CDR3 sequence is CASSLVGARETQYF. For the CDR3, the DNA is TGCGCCAGCAGCTTGGTGGGGGCGAGGGAGACCCAGTACTTC. Combining the CDR3 with reference TRBV5-1 and TRBJ2-5 gives the whole variable domain KAGVTQTPRYLIKTRGQQVTLSCSPISGHRSVSWYQQTPGQGLQFLFEYFSETQRNKGNFPGRFSGRQFSNSRSEMNVSTLELGDSALYLCASSLVGARETQYFGPGTRLLVL.

The gene calls are TRBV9 and TRBJ2-3, with D hard to call. This CDR3 region has 15 residues. Trimming took off 4 bases at V and 1 base at J, with 13 bases between the two ends. Germline CDR1 reads SGDLS; CDR2 reads YYNGEE. CDR3 residues: CASSPTPPGTDTQYF. The CDR3 bases are TGTGCCAGCAGCCCCACGCCACCTGGCACAGATACGCAGTATTTT.

This clonotype was observed a few times. The chain is built from TRBV7-9 and TRBJ2-7; D unclear. From germline, CDR1 is SEHNR and CDR2 FQNEAQ (reference sequence). This CDR3 contains 13 residues. Trimming took 5 bases from V and 6 from J, leaving 14 bases between them. CDR3 sequence reads: CASSPPGSLEQYF. The CDR3 region has the DNA TGTGCCAGCAGCCCGCCCGGATCACTCGAGCAGTACTTC.

This clonotype has a handful of counts. The CDR3 sequence is CASSWGATTGANVLTF. CDR3 bases: TGTGCCAGCAGTTGGGGGGCAACCACTGGGGCCAACGTCCTGACTTTC. This sequence joins TRBV7-9 and TRBJ2-6; D assignment may be TRBD1 or TRBD2 (6 bases each). CDR1 SEHNR and CDR2 FQNEAQ come from the germline V gene (reference sequence). The CDR3 extends over 16 amino acids. Trimming shortened V by 6 bases and J by 2 bases, and 14 bases separated the two germline ends.

The J gene is TRBJ1-6, the V gene TRBV7-9; a possible D gene is TRBD1 (6 bases). The length of the CDR3 is 15 residues. Trimming removed 3 bases at V and 8 bases at J, with 14 bases between. Germline V gene sequence: CDR1 SEHNR, CDR2 FQNEAQ (reference sequence). Written as DNA, the CDR3 is TGTGCCAGCAGCTTGGGGGACACTTCTTATTCACCCCTCCACTTT. Its translation: CASSLGDTSYSPLHF.

CDR3 in amino acids: CASSLYGSQETQYF. The CDR3 coding sequence is TGCGCCAGCAGCTTGTACGGAAGCCAAGAGACCCAGTACTTC. The rearrangement uses TRBV5-1 and TRBJ2-5; no firm D call. V lost 1 base and J 1 base, leaving 8 bases between the germline ends. Germline V gene lookup returns CDR1 SGHRS and CDR2 YFSETQ. The CDR3 extends over 14 amino acids.

This clonotype was picked up a small number of times. J is TRBJ2-3 and V is TRBV20-1; D remains ambiguous. Germline lookup yields CDR1 DFQATT and CDR2 SNEGSKA (reference sequence). There are 10 residues in the CDR3. The V gene lost 8 bases and the J gene lost 11 bases, with 14 bases spanning the gap. The CDR3 bases are TGCAGTATTAATAGTGTGGGGCAGTATTTT. This translates into CSINSVGQYF.

The rearrangement uses TRBV12-3 or TRBV12-4 and TRBJ2-7; 9 bases line up with TRBD2. The CDR3 is made up of 17 amino acids. V shed 4 bases and J 4 bases; nucleotides not matched to a gene: 14. The CDR3 DNA reads as TGTGCCAGCAGTTGGAGCGGGGGGCATCTCCTAGGATACGAGCAGTACTTC. Its translation: CASSWSGGHLLGYEQYF.

The chain recombines TRBV11-3 with TRBJ2-7; TRBD2 is a possible D gene (5 bases). The CDR3 covers 12 residues. V dropped 3 bases and J dropped 6 bases, with 9 bases sitting between them. Germline assignment: CDR1 SGHNT and CDR2 YENEEA. CDR3: CASSFVRGEQYF. CDR3 DNA sequence: TGTGCCAGCAGCTTCGTCCGGGGCGAGCAGTACTTC.

As to this clonotype: A read error may produce the germline difference seen at one junction end. The CDR3 DNA sequence: TGTGCCAGCAGTTTCCTTAGAGGAGCCGTAACTAACGAAAAACTGTTTTTT. This codes for CASSFLRGAVTNEKLFF. The genes are TRBV6-6 and TRBJ1-4; D ambiguous. This CDR3 is 17 amino acids long. Germline CDR1 reads MNHNY; CDR2 reads SVGAGI (reference sequence).

The chain carries TRBV18 and TRBJ2-7; tentatively, D is TRBD1 (5 bases). This CDR3 has 14 residues. Trimming took 8 bases from V and 0 from J, leaving 14 bases between them. CDR1 KGHSH and CDR2 LQKENI come from the germline V gene. CDR3 residues: CASTLDSASYEQYF. The CDR3 DNA reads TGTGCCAGCACCCTCGACAGTGCCTCCTACGAGCAGTACTTC.

In its sample, this clonotype was seen many times. The chain links TRBV10-1 to TRBJ2-3; D remains unclear. The V end lost 6 bases, the J end lost 0 bases, and 4 bases lay between the germline ends. This CDR3 is 12 amino acids long. Looked up from germline, CDR1 is WNHNN and CDR2 is SYGVQD (reference sequence). In DNA form, the CDR3 reads TGCGCCAGCAGCGAGAGCACAGATACGCAGTATTTT. This codes for CASSESTDTQYF.

The J gene is TRBJ2-1, the V gene TRBV5-1; a weak D match, TRBD1 (5 bases). CDR1 is SGHRS and CDR2 is YFSETQ in the germline V gene. Trimming removed 1 base from V and 9 bases from J, with 8 bases in between. The CDR3 consists of 12 residues. CDR3 bases: TGCGCCAGCAGCTTGATAGGGGCTGAGCAGTTCTTC. Translating it yields CASSLIGAEQFF.

This clonotype was detected only a few times. The rearrangement uses TRBV5-1 and TRBJ2-7; 7 bases match TRBD1. The germline V gene has CDR1 SGHRS and CDR2 YFSETQ. Trimming cost V 3 bases and J 7 bases; bases outside gene matches: 10. The CDR3 consists of 14 residues. In DNA form, the CDR3 reads TGCGCCAGCAGCTCAGGGGGAACCAGCAATGAGCAGTACTTC. As protein: CASSSGGTSNEQYF. The variable domain in full, completed from reference TRBV5-1 and TRBJ2-7, reads KAGVTQTPRYLIKTRGQQVTLSCSPISGHRSVSWYQQTPGQGLQFLFEYFSETQRNKGNFPGRFSGRQFSNSRSEMNVSTLELGDSALYLCASSSGGTSNEQYFGPGTRLTVT.

This clonotype was found a few times. V gene TRBV12-3 or TRBV12-4 combines with J gene TRBJ1-3; 9 bases agree with TRBD1. The CDR3 has 15 amino acids. The trim removed 5 bases at V and 4 bases at J, leaving 6 bases unmatched. CDR3 sequence reads: CASSPRQGVGNTIYF. The CDR3 DNA sequence: TGTGCCAGCAGTCCTAGACAGGGGGTAGGAAACACCATATATTTT.

The rearrangement joins TRBV19 to TRBJ2-3, with D unresolved. Germline CDR1 and CDR2: LNHDA and SQIVND (reference sequence). V was shortened by 5 bases and J by 0 bases, with 18 bases between the two germline ends. The CDR3 sequence is 17 residues long. The CDR3 spells CASSSRTVLTSTDTQYF. The CDR3 DNA is TGTGCCAGTAGTTCACGGACGGTCCTTACTAGCACAGATACGCAGTATTTT.

The chain carries TRBV14 and TRBJ2-7, with TRBD2 as a possible D gene (5 bases). The CDR3 is 14 amino acids. V was trimmed by 4 bases and J by 5 bases, leaving 15 bases between them. CDR1 and CDR2 (germline): SGHDN, FVKESK. This CDR3 reads CASSLGFGSDEQYF. CDR3 DNA: TGTGCCAGCAGCCTCGGGTTTGGGAGCGACGAGCAGTACTTC. Variable domain in full (rest from reference TRBV14 and TRBJ2-7): EAGVTQFPSHSVIEKGQTVTLRCDPISGHDNLYWYRRVMGKEIKFLLHFVKESKQDESGMPNNRFLAERTGGTYSTLKVQPAELEDSGVYFCASSLGFGSDEQYFGPGTRLTVT.

The J gene is TRBJ2-2, the V gene TRBV4-3; 8 nucleotides agree with TRBD1. Germline-derived CDR1 and CDR2 are LGHNA and YSLEER. CDR3 size: 16 residues. Trimming removed 4 bases from V and 3 bases from J; junction bases left unmatched: 7. The CDR3 DNA reads as TGCGCCAGCAGCCTCAGGGGGCAATCCTACACCGGGGAGCTGTTTTTT. It translates to CASSLRGQSYTGELFF.

This clonotype was counted a few times. The chain employs TRBV11-2 and TRBJ2-1; the match to TRBD2 covers 12 bases. CDR1 SGHAT and CDR2 FQNNGV come from the germline V gene. Losses at the gene ends were 4 bases for V and 6 bases for J; bases not matched to a gene: 7. This CDR3 has 16 amino acids. CDR3 bases: TGTGCCAGCAGCTCTCAAACTAGCGGGGGGTTCAATGAGCAGTTCTTC. Translated, it gives CASSSQTSGGFNEQFF.